This TCR beta chain was observed in a study of blood T cell repertoires in COVID-19. In its sample, this clone was seen a few times. Only in-frame clones appear in the TCRdb table, and some are missing; sequencing was by immunoSEQ multiplex PCR. Here the sample spans approximately 120,000 clones, around nine tenths being singletons. The CDR3 runs 13 residues. Trimming left V 6 bases short and J 9 bases short, with 18 bases between. The germline V gene encodes CDR1 MNHEY and CDR2 SMNVEV (reference sequence). The V call is TRBV27, the J call TRBJ2-7; D perhaps matches TRBD2 (5 bases). This clonotype was sampled from a human donor in a cohort sampled during active COVID-19. Sequencing used peripheral blood. The CDR3 loop is CASSPGTAIGQYF. DNA of the CDR3: TGTGCCAGCAGCCCGGGAACGGCGATCGGGCAGTACTTC.